A single T cell receptor (beta chain) is shown here with its context. What it recognizes is unknown. The data are from a study of HIV-infected patients and healthy controls. The study's findings and limits: HIV-infected patients shared fewer CDR3 sequences between individuals than healthy controls. CMV-associated CDR3s mostly grew nonsignificantly during therapy, while HIV-associated CDR3s declined significantly. Size-matched repertoire data failed to replicate the apparent Gini index recovery after therapy in HIV-infected patients.

The repertoire came from unfractionated whole blood and reflected all unsorted peripheral T cells. cDNA was made from around 0.45 ug RNA using alpha and beta constant primers. Separate chain-specific third strand synthesis with multiplexing indices produced the alpha and beta libraries. MiXCR, run by TCRdb on the 5' RACE reads, gives a single entry per CDR3 protein. The repertoire consists of 15,000 to 20,000 distinct CDR3 sequences, with 10% occurring once and the leading ten covering approximately 3.1%. V was pared by 1 base and J by 4 bases, with 11 bases of the junction left unmatched. There are 18 residues in the CDR3. Per the germline V gene, CDR1 is LGHDT and CDR2 is YNNKEL (reference sequence).

The chain links TRBV3-1 to TRBJ2-1; 9 bases align to TRBD2. This clonotype originated in an adult in good health. Material: blood. In DNA, the CDR3 is TGTGCCAGCAGCCAAGTTTTACTGGCAGCGGGAGGATACAATGAGCAGTTCTTC. This gives the protein CASSQVLLAAGGYNEQFF.